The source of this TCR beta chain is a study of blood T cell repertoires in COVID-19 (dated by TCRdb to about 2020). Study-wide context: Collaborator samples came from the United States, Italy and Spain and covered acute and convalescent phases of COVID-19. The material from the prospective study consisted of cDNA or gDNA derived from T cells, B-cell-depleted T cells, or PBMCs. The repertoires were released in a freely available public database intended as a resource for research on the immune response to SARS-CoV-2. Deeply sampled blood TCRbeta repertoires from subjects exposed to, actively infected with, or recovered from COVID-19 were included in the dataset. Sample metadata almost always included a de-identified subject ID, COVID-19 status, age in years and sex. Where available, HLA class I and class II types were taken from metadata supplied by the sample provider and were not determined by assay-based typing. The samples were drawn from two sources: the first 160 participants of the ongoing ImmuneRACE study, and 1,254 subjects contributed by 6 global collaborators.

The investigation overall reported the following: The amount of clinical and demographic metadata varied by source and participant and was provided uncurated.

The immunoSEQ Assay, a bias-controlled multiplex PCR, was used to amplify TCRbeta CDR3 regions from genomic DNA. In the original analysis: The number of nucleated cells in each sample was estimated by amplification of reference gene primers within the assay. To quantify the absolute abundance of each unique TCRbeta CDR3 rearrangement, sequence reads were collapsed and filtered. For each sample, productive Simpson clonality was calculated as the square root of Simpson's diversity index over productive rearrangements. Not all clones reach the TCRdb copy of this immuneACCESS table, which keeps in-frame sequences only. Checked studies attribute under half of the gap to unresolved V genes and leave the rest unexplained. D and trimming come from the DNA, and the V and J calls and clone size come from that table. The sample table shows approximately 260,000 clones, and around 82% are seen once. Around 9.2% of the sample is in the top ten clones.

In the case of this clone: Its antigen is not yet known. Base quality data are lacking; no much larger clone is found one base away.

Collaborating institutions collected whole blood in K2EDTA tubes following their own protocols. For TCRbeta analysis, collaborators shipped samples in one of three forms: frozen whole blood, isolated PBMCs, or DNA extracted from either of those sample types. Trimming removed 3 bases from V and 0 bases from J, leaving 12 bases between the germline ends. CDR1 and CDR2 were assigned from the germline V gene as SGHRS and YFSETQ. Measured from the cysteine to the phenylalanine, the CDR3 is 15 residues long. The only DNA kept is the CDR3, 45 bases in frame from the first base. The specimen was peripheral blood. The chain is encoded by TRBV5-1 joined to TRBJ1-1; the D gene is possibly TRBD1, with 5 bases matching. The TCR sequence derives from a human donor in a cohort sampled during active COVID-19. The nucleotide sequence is TGCGCCAGCAGCTCAGGGCCCGCTATGAACACTGAAGCTTTCTTT. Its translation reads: CASSSGPAMNTEAFF.